This paragraph reports one T cell receptor beta chain. Germline V gene lookup returns CDR1 MNHEY and CDR2 SMNVEV (reference sequence). With 1 base clipped from V and 5 bases from J, the junction kept 19 bases outside the gene matches. This CDR3 has 19 amino acids. This sample is part of a study of T cells in Graves' hyperthyroidism and ophthalmopathy. In the ophthalmopathy cohort, Clinical Activity Score was at least 3, NOSPECS grade at least 4, and duration under 3 months. Exclusions: uncontrolled infection, other autoimmune disease, pregnancy, lactation. Amplification of TCR beta CDR3 regions was performed using RNA transcripts as template. TCR CDR3 regions were first amplified by RT-PCR with HTBI primers. TCRdb re-analysed the multiplex PCR reads in MiXCR, keeping a single row per CDR3 protein. The data show roughly 520,000 distinct CDR3 sequences, around 24% seen once.

Sequencing was done on a sample of blood. This TCR derives from a young woman with Graves' ophthalmopathy. V usage is TRBV27 and J usage is TRBJ1-1; 7 bases fit TRBD1. For the CDR3, the DNA is TGTGCCAGCAGTTTATTATTATCGAGGGGGGACAGAAGGGTGACTGAAGCTTTCTTT. It codes for CASSLLLSRGDRRVTEAFF.